This T cell receptor beta chain was identified in a study of OX40 agonist ivuxolimab in advanced cancers. Study details: From 23 to 79 years was the age range, with a mean of roughly 59 years, and roughly 80% were male.

Collection of blood occurred at baseline, at cycle 4 day 1, and at cycle 7 day 1. The protocol was immunoSEQ multiplex PCR, while the TCRdb copy is restricted to in-frame clones and leaves out a portion. The sample includes some 45,000 clones, approximately 86% of them seen just once. This CDR3 comprises 14 residues. The germline V gene encodes CDR1 LGHNA and CDR2 YNFKEQ. V shed 4 bases, J shed 6 bases, and the junction held 5 bases outside the gene matches. The clonotype comes from an adult with an advanced solid tumor such as melanoma, head and neck, liver or kidney cancer. The chain carries TRBV4-2 and TRBJ1-5; 8 bases fit TRBD1. This specimen consisted of CD4+ or CD8+ T cells sorted from blood, obtained in a trial of the OX40 agonist ivuxolimab. CDR3 sequence reads: CASSPGTGVQPQHF. CDR3 nucleotides: TGTGCCAGCAGCCCTGGGACAGGAGTTCAGCCCCAGCATTTT.